The next 20 T cell receptor beta chains were all read from a single sample in a study of OX40 agonist ivuxolimab in advanced cancers. Receptors were amplified or captured by the immunoSEQ multiplex PCR assay. The table was pulled from immuneACCESS by TCRdb, which kept in-frame rearrangements only. Such tables lose some clones; where checked, under half of the loss comes from unresolved V genes, and the rest has no known cause. The sample table holds approximately 74,000 clones, of which roughly 78% were seen once. Around 5% of the sample lies in the top ten. The source material was CD4+ or CD8+ T cells sorted from blood, sampled in a trial of the OX40 agonist ivuxolimab. These receptors were taken from an adult with an advanced solid tumor such as melanoma, head and neck, liver or kidney cancer.

Here the CDR3 DNA reads TGTGCCAGCTCACCGAGCGGGGGGAACACCGGGGAGCTGTTTTTT. Its translation is CASSPSGGNTGELFF. The genes are TRBV18 and TRBJ2-2, with 8 positions matching TRBD2. V lost 3 bases and J lost 1; bases outside the gene matches: 1. The CDR3 has 15 residues. Germline lookup yields CDR1 KGHSH and CDR2 LQKENI.

This chain uses TRBV18 with TRBJ2-4; D remains unclear. V dropped 0 bases and J dropped 0 bases, with 0 bases sitting between them. Germline V gives CDR1 KGHSH, CDR2 LQKENI. There are 13 residues in the CDR3. The CDR3 DNA follows: TGTGCCAGCTCACCACCAGCCAAAAACATTCAGTACTTC. Protein: CASSPPAKNIQYF.

This sequence joins TRBV7-9 and TRBJ1-3; D is unresolved. The CDR3 totals 15 residues. V lost 2 bases to trimming and J lost 0 bases, with 8 bases between them. Germline V gene lookup returns CDR1 SEHNR and CDR2 FQNEAQ (reference sequence). The CDR3 region has the DNA TGTGCCAGCAGCTTACGCGGGCTCTCTGGAAACACCATATATTTT. Translating gives CASSLRGLSGNTIYF.

This chain joins TRBV7-2 and TRBJ1-2; weak D call: TRBD1 (5 bases). The germline gives CDR1 SGHTA, CDR2 FQGNSA. The CDR3 sequence is 14 residues long. Trimming removed 0 bases at V and 8 bases at J, with 13 bases between. The CDR3 bases are TGTGCCAGCAGCTTAGCAGGGGACTATGGGGGCTACACCTTC. It yields the protein CASSLAGDYGGYTF.

The chain is built from TRBV10-3 and TRBJ2-5; TRBD2 might be the D (5 bases). Trimming left V 5 bases short and J 4 bases short, with 14 bases between. The CDR3 is made up of 14 amino acids. Germline V CDR1 and CDR2: ENHRY, SYGVKD. CDR3 loop: CAISNTGDPETQYF. The CDR3 coding sequence is TGTGCCATCAGTAACACCGGGGATCCAGAGACCCAGTACTTC.

This clone was seen a few times. The chain recombines TRBV19 with TRBJ2-2; D may be TRBD2 (6 bases). Between the trimmed V and J ends, which lost 4 bases and 2 bases, there was a span of 17 bases. The CDR3 spans 17 residues. Germline CDR1 is LNHDA and CDR2 is SQIVND (reference sequence). For the CDR3, the DNA is TGTGCCAGTAGTACCTTCGGCGGGACGCGAAACACCGGGGAGCTGTTTTTT. This codes for CASSTFGGTRNTGELFF.

The genes are TRBV27 and TRBJ1-5; 7 positions match TRBD1. V was clipped by 3 bases and J by 3 bases; unmatched bases: 14. Germline-derived CDR1 and CDR2 are MNHEY and SMNVEV (reference sequence). This CDR3 has 18 residues. CDR3 loop: CASSFTSRGTANNQPQHF. CDR3 bases: TGTGCCAGCAGTTTTACATCGAGGGGGACAGCGAACAATCAGCCCCAGCATTTT.

V and J are TRBV6-1 and TRBJ1-2, with 9 positions matching TRBD1. This CDR3 contains 12 residues. Looked up from germline, CDR1 is MNHNS and CDR2 is SASEGT. V lost 8 bases to trimming and J lost 8 bases; unmatched junction nucleotides: 6. CDR3 sequence reads: CASLQGAPGYTF. CDR3 DNA: TGTGCCAGCTTACAGGGGGCGCCCGGCTACACCTTC.

The chain's CDR3 is CASSLGEQETQYF. The CDR3 DNA is TGTGCCAGCTCACTAGGAGAGCAAGAGACCCAGTACTTC. V and J are TRBV18 and TRBJ2-5; D not resolved. The CDR3 sequence is 13 residues long. V was pared by 4 bases and J by 2 bases, with 8 bases between. Germline V lookup: CDR1 KGHSH, CDR2 LQKENI.

This chain connects TRBV5-1 to TRBJ1-1, with no clear D. The CDR3 is 14 amino acids. Germline lookup yields CDR1 SGHRS and CDR2 YFSETQ. The V end lost 4 bases, the J end lost 1 base, and 11 bases lay between the germline ends. The CDR3: CASSPFMTNTEAFF. The CDR3 nucleotides are TGCGCCAGCAGCCCATTTATGACGAACACTGAAGCTTTCTTT.

The chain joins TRBV27 to TRBJ1-2; D may be TRBD1 (6 bases). The germline gives CDR1 MNHEY, CDR2 SMNVEV (reference sequence). Trimming stripped 0 bases from V and 4 bases from J, with 9 bases between. The CDR3 has 14 amino acids. CDR3 region: CASSLSGTPYGYTF. CDR3 in DNA: TGTGCCAGCAGTTTATCTGGGACACCCTATGGCTACACCTTC.

In nucleotides, the CDR3 is TGTGCCAGCAGCCAGGCACCCGGGACATCGAACACTGAAGCTTTCTTT. Translated: CASSQAPGTSNTEAFF. The chain recombines TRBV5-4 with TRBJ1-1; a possible D gene is TRBD1 (6 bases). Germline CDR1 is SGHNT and CDR2 is YYREEE (reference sequence). Between the trimmed V and J ends, which lost 4 bases and 1 base, there was a span of 17 bases. This CDR3 has 16 amino acids.

A few counts support this clone. The chain has TRBV11-1 and TRBJ2-1; the match to TRBD1 covers 8 bases. The CDR3 is made up of 14 amino acids. Per germline, CDR1 SGHAT and CDR2 FQDESV (reference sequence). The V gene end was trimmed by 6 bases and the J gene end by 6 bases; junction bases not matched to a gene: 7. The CDR3 is CASRLRTGGNEQFF. CDR3 DNA sequence: TGTGCCAGCAGATTACGAACAGGGGGCAATGAGCAGTTCTTC.

This clone appeared a few times. The genes are TRBV16 and TRBJ1-1; weak D call: TRBD1 (5 bases). The CDR3 runs to 15 residues. Trimming shortened V by 5 bases and J by 1 base, and 14 bases separated the two germline ends. Germline CDR1 KGHSY, CDR2 FQNENV. The CDR3 nucleotides are TGTGCCAGCAGCGAGTTAGGGACGGAGAACACTGAAGCTTTCTTT. It yields the protein CASSELGTENTEAFF. Drawing the rest from reference TRBV16 and TRBJ1-1, the complete variable domain is GEEVAQTPKHLVRGEGQKAKLYCAPIKGHSYVFWYQQVLKNEFKFLISFQNENVFDETGMPKERFSAKCLPNSPCSLEIQATKLEDSAVYFCASSELGTENTEAFFGQGTRLTVV.

The chain has TRBV5-1 and TRBJ1-5, with D unresolved. V lost 0 bases to trimming and J lost 4 bases, with 5 bases between them. The CDR3 contains 13 residues. CDR1 is SGHRS and CDR2 is YFSETQ in the germline V gene. The CDR3 sequence: CASSLELNQPQHF. CDR3 nucleotides: TGCGCCAGCAGCTTGGAGTTAAATCAGCCCCAGCATTTT.

J is TRBJ1-1 and V is TRBV4-1; no firm D call. This CDR3 region has 12 residues. Looked up from germline, CDR1 is MGHRA and CDR2 is YSYEKL. V lost 1 base and J 7 bases, leaving 7 bases between the germline ends. CDR3 in amino acids: CASSQVMGEAFF. In nucleotides, the CDR3 is TGCGCCAGCAGCCAAGTTATGGGTGAAGCTTTCTTT.

The V call is TRBV5-1, the J call TRBJ2-1; D is unclear. The CDR3 has 14 residues. Trimming took 0 bases from V and 9 from J, leaving 13 bases between them. Germline V lookup: CDR1 SGHRS, CDR2 YFSETQ. The CDR3 sequence is CASSLASETIEQFF. The CDR3 DNA reads as TGCGCCAGCAGCTTGGCTTCGGAAACTATTGAGCAGTTCTTC.

The J gene is TRBJ2-5, the V gene TRBV7-9; TRBD2 aligns across 11 bases. Germline V gene sequence: CDR1 SEHNR, CDR2 FQNEAQ (reference sequence). The CDR3 runs 15 residues. V lost 3 bases to trimming and J lost 2 bases; unmatched junction nucleotides: 2. The DNA for the CDR3 is TGTGCCAGCAGCTTGCTAGCGGGGGGTCAAGAGACCCAGTACTTC. Amino acids: CASSLLAGGQETQYF.

This chain joins TRBV5-6 and TRBJ2-7, with TRBD1 matching over 11 bases. Germline trimming cut 1 base from V and 3 bases from J; bases unmatched to any gene: 3. CDR1 is SGHDT and CDR2 is YYEEEE in the germline V gene. This CDR3 is built from 15 residues. CDR3 residues: CASSLWTGGFYEQYF. The CDR3 region has the DNA TGTGCCAGCAGCTTGTGGACAGGGGGCTTCTACGAGCAGTACTTC.

This clone is labeled as medium-sized. The chain combines TRBV28 with TRBJ1-2; the D gene is possibly TRBD1 (6 bases). Germline CDR1 and CDR2: MDHEN and SYDVKM. V gave up 6 bases and J gave up 7 bases, with 9 bases separating them. CDR3 length: 11 amino acids. CDR3 in amino acids: CASRSRGGYTF. CDR3 DNA: TGTGCCAGCAGGTCCAGGGGTGGCTACACCTTC.